This TCR beta chain was identified during a study of tumor and adjacent non-tumor tissue in lung cancer. On the study more broadly: Samples averaged roughly 4.4 million productive TCRbeta reads each.

The template was RNA from unsorted bulk tissue. Between August and November 2014, newly diagnosed, chemotherapy-naive lung cancer patients underwent thoracic surgery in China. This CDR3 is built from 18 residues. The germline V gene has CDR1 SGHKS and CDR2 YYEKEE (reference sequence). The junction had 14 bases not matched to a gene; V was cut back by 3 bases and J by 0 bases. This clonotype was found many times. Three rounds of nested PCR, following a modified ARM-PCR protocol, produced the TCRbeta library. TCRdb itself ran the multiplex PCR reads through MiXCR, one entry per CDR3 protein. Of approximately 130,000 distinct CDR3 sequences in the sample, over 65% were seen once.

Sequenced material: lung tumor tissue. The clonotype originates from a man aged 25 to 40 with non-small cell lung cancer. The gene calls are TRBV5-5 and TRBJ1-1; 7 nucleotides align to TRBD1. The CDR3 loop is CASSWDEMDRSMNTEAFF. The CDR3 bases are TGTGCCAGCAGCTGGGACGAAATGGACAGGTCCATGAACACTGAAGCTTTCTTT.